Sequencing of this T cell receptor (beta chain) was carried out in a study of identical twins. Findings and caveats of the study: The authors noted that invariant MAIT and iNKT cells could partly confound zero-insertion analyses.

V shed 6 bases and J 3 bases; nucleotides not matched to a gene: 5. Germline V gene data show CDR1 as SQVTM and CDR2 as ANQGSEA. This CDR3 contains 13 residues. A universal primer binding site was introduced by template switching. The final cDNA contained unique molecular identifiers. From the 5' RACE reads, TCRdb called clonotypes with MiXCR, one entry per CDR3 protein. Among 450,000 or so distinct CDR3 sequences listed, approximately 17% were seen once. This clonotype was picked up many times. Its antigen remains unknown. The sample taken for sequencing was naive T cells sorted from blood. The receptor's source is a man between 45 and 60 years old in good health. The chain recombines TRBV29-1 with TRBJ2-3, with 8 bases fitting TRBD1. CDR3 nucleotides: TGCAGCGTCGGACAGGGTACGACAGATACGCAGTATTTT. It codes for CSVGQGTTDTQYF.